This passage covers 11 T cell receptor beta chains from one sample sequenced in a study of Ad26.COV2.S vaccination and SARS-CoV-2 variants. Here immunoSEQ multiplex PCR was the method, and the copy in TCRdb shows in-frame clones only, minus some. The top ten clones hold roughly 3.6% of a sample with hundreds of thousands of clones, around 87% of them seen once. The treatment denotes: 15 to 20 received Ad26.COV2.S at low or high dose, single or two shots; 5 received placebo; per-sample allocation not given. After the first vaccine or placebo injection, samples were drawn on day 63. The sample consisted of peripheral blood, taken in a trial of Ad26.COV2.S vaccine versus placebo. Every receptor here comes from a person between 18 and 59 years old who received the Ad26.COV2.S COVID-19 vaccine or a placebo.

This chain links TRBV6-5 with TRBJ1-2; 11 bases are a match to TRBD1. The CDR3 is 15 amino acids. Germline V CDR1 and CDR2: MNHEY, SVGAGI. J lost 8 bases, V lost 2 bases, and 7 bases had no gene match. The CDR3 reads CASSYRTGGLLGYTF. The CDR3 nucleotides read TGTGCCAGCAGTTACAGGACAGGGGGCCTTTTAGGCTACACCTTC.

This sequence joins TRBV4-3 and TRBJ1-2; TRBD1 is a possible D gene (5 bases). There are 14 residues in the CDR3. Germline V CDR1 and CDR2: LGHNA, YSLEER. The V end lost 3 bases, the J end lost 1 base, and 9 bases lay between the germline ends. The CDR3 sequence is CASSHTQVNYGYTF. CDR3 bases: TGCGCCAGCAGCCATACACAGGTTAACTATGGCTACACCTTC.

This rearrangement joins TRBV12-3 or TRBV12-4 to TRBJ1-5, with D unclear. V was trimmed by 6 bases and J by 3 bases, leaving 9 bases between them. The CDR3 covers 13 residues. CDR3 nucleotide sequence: TGTGCCAGCAGCCGGGCCAACAATCAGCCCCAGCATTTT. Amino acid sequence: CASSRANNQPQHF.

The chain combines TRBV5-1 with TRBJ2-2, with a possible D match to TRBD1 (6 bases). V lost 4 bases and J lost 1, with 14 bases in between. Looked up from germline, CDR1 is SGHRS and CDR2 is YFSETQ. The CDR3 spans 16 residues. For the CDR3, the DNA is TGCGCCAGCAGCGGATCTGTAGGGGGGAACACCGGGGAGCTGTTTTTT. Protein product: CASSGSVGGNTGELFF.

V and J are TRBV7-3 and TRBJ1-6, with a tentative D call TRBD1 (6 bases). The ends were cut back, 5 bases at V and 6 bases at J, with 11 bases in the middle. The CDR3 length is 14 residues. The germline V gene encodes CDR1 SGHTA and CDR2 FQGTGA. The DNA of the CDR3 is TGTGCCAGCAGCCAGGGACACAGTAATTCACCCCTCCACTTT. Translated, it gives CASSQGHSNSPLHF.

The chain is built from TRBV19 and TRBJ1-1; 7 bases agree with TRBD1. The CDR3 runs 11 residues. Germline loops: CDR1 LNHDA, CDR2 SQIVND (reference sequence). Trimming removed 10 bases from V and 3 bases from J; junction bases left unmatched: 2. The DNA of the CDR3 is TGTGCCACCAGGGGGGACACTGAAGCTTTCTTT. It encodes CATRGDTEAFF. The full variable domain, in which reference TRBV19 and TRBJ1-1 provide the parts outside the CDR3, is DGGITQSPKYLFRKEGQNVTLSCEQNLNHDAMYWYRQDPGQGLRLIYYSQIVNDFQKGDIAEGYSVSREKKESFPLTVTSAQKNPTAFYLCATRGDTEAFFGQGTRLTVV.

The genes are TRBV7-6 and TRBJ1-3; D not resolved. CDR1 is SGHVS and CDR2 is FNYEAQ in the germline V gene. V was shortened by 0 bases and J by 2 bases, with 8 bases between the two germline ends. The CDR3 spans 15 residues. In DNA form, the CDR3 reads TGTGCCAGCAGCTTAGCTCGCGGAACTGGAAACACCATATATTTT. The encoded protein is CASSLARGTGNTIYF.

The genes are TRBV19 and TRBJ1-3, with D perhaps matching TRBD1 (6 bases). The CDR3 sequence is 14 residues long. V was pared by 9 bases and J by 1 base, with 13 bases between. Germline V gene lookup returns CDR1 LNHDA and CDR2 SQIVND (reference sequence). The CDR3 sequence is CASRDTASGNTIYF. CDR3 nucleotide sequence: TGTGCCAGCCGGGACACCGCATCTGGAAACACCATATATTTT.

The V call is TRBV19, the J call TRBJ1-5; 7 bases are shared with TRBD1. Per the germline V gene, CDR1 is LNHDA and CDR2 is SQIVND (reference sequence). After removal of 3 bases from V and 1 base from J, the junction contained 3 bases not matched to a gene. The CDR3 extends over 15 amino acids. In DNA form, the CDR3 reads TGTGCCAGTAGTATGCCCAGGGGGAGCAATCAGCCCCAGCATTTT. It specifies CASSMPRGSNQPQHF.

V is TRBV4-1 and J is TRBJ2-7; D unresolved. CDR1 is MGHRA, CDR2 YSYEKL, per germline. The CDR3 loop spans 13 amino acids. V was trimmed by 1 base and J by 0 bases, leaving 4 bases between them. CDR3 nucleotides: TGCGCCAGCAGCCAAGCGGCCTCCTACGAGCAGTACTTC. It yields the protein CASSQAASYEQYF.

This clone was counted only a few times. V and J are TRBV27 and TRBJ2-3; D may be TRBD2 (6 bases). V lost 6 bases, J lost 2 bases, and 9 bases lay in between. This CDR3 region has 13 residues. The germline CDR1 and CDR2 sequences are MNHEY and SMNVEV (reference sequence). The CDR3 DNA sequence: TGTGCCAGCAGGGGACTGTTCACAGATACGCAGTATTTT. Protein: CASRGLFTDTQYF.